This TCR beta chain was found in a study of T cells after yellow fever vaccination. Study background: Where fractions had low cell numbers, libraries were prepared from them with the SMART-Seq v4 Ultra Low Input RNA kit.

Findings of the study overall: Researchers cautioned that FACS-sorted repertoires could harbor abundant clonotypes contaminating from the bulk population.

Only a few counts were recorded for this clonotype. No antigen is known for it. UMIs were added to TCR cDNA along with a universal primer site when it was made by 5'RACE template switching. TCRdb ran MiXCR on the 5' RACE reads and lists one entry per CDR3 protein. The top ten clones hold just under 20% of a sample with 250,000 to 400,000 distinct CDR3 sequences, 4% to 5.5% of them seen once. This CDR3 comprises 14 residues. Trimming left V 7 bases short and J 9 bases short, with 19 bases between. This clonotype was sampled from a young man who received the YFV17D yellow fever vaccine. V gene TRBV12-3 or TRBV12-4 combines with J gene TRBJ1-5, with a weak D call TRBD1 (6 bases). The sequencing here drew on PBMCs, taken 15 days after the yellow fever booster vaccination. The CDR3, as DNA: TGTGCCAGCACCCACGGGGGCAGGAATGGGCCCCAGCATTTT. Amino acids: CASTHGGRNGPQHF.